What follows is one T cell receptor beta chain and its context. Antigen unknown. This sample was included in a study of CD8 T cells in ankylosing spondylitis. Whole-study results and caveats: A TCR beta motif made of fewer than ten highly homologous variants seemed typical of ankylosing spondylitis blood.

TCRdb fed the 5' RACE reads into MiXCR, producing one record per CDR3 protein. The sample consists of some 270,000 distinct CDR3 sequences, roughly a third of them appearing once. The TCR sequence derives from a male donor with ankylosing spondylitis or in good health (not recorded which). The sample taken for sequencing was blood, either unsorted or a sorted T cell fraction (not recorded which).

The CDR3: CSVEDSRDTQYF. The DNA for the CDR3 is TGCAGCGTTGAAGACTCAAGGGATACGCAGTATTTT. The J gene is TRBJ2-3, the V gene TRBV29-1; D is ambiguous. V lost 0 bases and J lost 6, with 7 bases in between. The CDR3 is 12 amino acids. Per germline, CDR1 SQVTM and CDR2 ANQGSEA.